This T cell receptor beta chain was found in a study of T cells in Graves' hyperthyroidism and ophthalmopathy. About the research overall: Peripheral blood specimens were obtained at initial diagnosis, prior to any treatment.

TCR beta CDR3 sequences were amplified from RNA transcripts. A set of HTBI primers served as the primers for a first-round RT-PCR of the TCR CDR3. TCRdb called the multiplex PCR reads again in MiXCR, with one record for every CDR3 protein. The sample includes fewer than 700,000 distinct CDR3 sequences, around 15% of them seen just once. Graves' hyperthyroidism showing no ophthalmopathy progression within 18 months was considered stable. Losses at the gene ends were 4 bases for V and 4 bases for J; bases not matched to a gene: 3. Germline V gene lookup returns CDR1 KGHDR and CDR2 SFDVKD. CDR3 size: 15 residues.

The rearrangement links TRBV24-1 to TRBJ2-5; TRBD2 matches 12 bases. The source is a woman aged 25 to 39 with Graves' hyperthyroidism. The sample was blood. The CDR3 loop is CATSDPGLAGETQYF. In nucleotides, the CDR3 is TGTGCCACCAGTGACCCGGGACTAGCGGGAGAGACCCAGTACTTC.